This T cell receptor beta chain was identified in a study of cytomegalovirus exposure and HLA in healthy donors. Study-wide findings and caveats: Rates of TCR association differed by HLA locus in a later analysis, with DRB1 highest and HLA-C lowest.

On this clone: Its antigen is currently unknown.

The PCR contained 60 Vbeta and 13 Jbeta primers. This table comes from immunoSEQ multiplex PCR, and its TCRdb copy is limited to in-frame clones, with some not included. The sample carries about 170,000 clones, about four fifths recorded once. Sequenced material: PBMCs. The receptor was derived from a woman aged 18 to 35 in good health and CMV-seronegative.

CDR3 amino acids: CASSLGEGGTEAFF. The CDR3 nucleotides are TGTGCCAGCAGCTTAGGGGAGGGGGGCACTGAAGCTTTCTTT. The rearrangement links TRBV7-9 to TRBJ1-1; the D gene is possibly TRBD1 (6 bases). Germline assignment: CDR1 SEHNR and CDR2 FQNEAQ (reference sequence). The V and J ends lost 1 base and 4 bases respectively, with 10 bases between them. CDR3 length equals 14 residues.